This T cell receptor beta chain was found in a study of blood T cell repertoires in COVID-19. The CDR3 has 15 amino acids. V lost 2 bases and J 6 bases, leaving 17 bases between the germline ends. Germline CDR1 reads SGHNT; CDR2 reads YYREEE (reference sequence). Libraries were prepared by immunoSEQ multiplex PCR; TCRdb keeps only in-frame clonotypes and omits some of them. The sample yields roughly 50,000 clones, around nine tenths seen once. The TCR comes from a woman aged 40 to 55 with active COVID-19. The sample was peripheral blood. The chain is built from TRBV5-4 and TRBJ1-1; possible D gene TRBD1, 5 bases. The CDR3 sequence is CASSLIDGTTAEAFF. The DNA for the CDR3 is TGTGCCAGCAGCTTAATCGACGGGACTACGGCTGAAGCTTTCTTT.